This T cell receptor beta chain is drawn from a study of blood T cell repertoires in COVID-19 (dated by TCRdb to 2020 to 2022). Notes on the research overall: Collaborator samples came from the United States, Italy and Spain and covered acute and convalescent phases of COVID-19. The samples were drawn from two sources: the first 160 participants of the ongoing ImmuneRACE study, and fewer than 1,500 subjects contributed by 6 global collaborators. Sample metadata almost always included a de-identified subject ID, COVID-19 status, age in years and sex. Where available, HLA class I and class II types were taken from metadata supplied by the sample provider and were not determined by assay-based typing. The repertoires were released in a freely available public database intended as a resource for research on the immune response to SARS-CoV-2. Deeply sampled blood TCRbeta repertoires from subjects exposed to, actively infected with, or recovered from COVID-19 were included in the dataset. The prospective study material was composed of cDNA or gDNA derived from T cells, B-cell-depleted T cells, or PBMCs.

What the study reported, not specific to this receptor: The amount of clinical and demographic metadata varied by source and participant and was provided uncurated.

TCRbeta CDR3 regions were amplified from genomic DNA using the immunoSEQ Assay, a bias-controlled multiplex PCR. Per the original workflow: The number of nucleated cells in each sample was estimated by amplification of reference gene primers within the assay. To quantify the absolute abundance of each unique TCRbeta CDR3 rearrangement, sequence reads were collapsed and filtered. For each sample, productive Simpson clonality was calculated by taking the square root of Simpson's diversity index across productive rearrangements. TCRdb retrieved this table from immuneACCESS and kept in-frame rearrangements only. Not all clones are present; in checked studies, unresolved V genes account for under half, and no reason is known for the remainder. V and J calls and clone size are given by that table; D and trimming were obtained from the DNA. For this sample the table gives 150,000 to 200,000 clones, of which 75% to 90% were detected only once. Roughly 9% of the sample belongs to the ten largest clones.

The collaborating institutions used their own protocols to collect whole blood in K2EDTA tubes. Collaborator samples were shipped for TCRbeta analysis as frozen whole blood, isolated PBMCs, or DNA extracted from either sample type. The germline V and J ends show losses of 5 bases and 3 bases respectively, and no gene match explains 12 bases of the junction. As encoded in the germline V gene, CDR1 is SGHAT while CDR2 is FQNNGV. The CDR3, from cysteine to phenylalanine, totals 17 residues. The entry retains the CDR3 DNA only, 51 bases that are in frame from base 1. Comments on this clone: The antigen it binds to is not known. Per-nucleotide qualities are absent, and no much larger clonotype sits a single base away.

Material: peripheral blood. The source of this sequence is a woman aged 80 or older with active or convalescent COVID-19. The chain links TRBV11-2 with TRBJ2-5, with 10 bases matching TRBD2. DNA sequence: TGTGCCAGCAGCCCGCAGTGGGCTAGCGGGGGTAAAGAGACCCAGTACTTC. Its protein reads: CASSPQWASGGKETQYF.